This entry concerns a single T cell receptor beta chain. The data originate from a study of technical replicates of blood from several donors. Germline CDR1 LNHDA, CDR2 SQIVND (reference sequence). Trimming removed 5 bases from V and 2 bases from J, with 13 bases in between. CDR3 length equals 15 residues. The data were produced by immunoSEQ multiplex PCR, yet TCRdb's version contains in-frame clones alone and is incomplete. The table has about 84,000 clones, around 97% seen once. Sequenced sample: T cells isolated from PBMCs. V and J are TRBV19 and TRBJ1-3, with a tentative D call TRBD1 (5 bases). This sequence originates from a human donor in good health. This CDR3 reads CASSDHWGAGNTIYF. CDR3 nucleotide sequence: TGTGCCAGTAGTGACCACTGGGGCGCTGGAAACACCATATATTTT.